The next 13 T cell receptor beta chains were all read from a single sample in a study of blood T cell repertoires in COVID-19. Sequencing used immunoSEQ multiplex PCR; TCRdb keeps in-frame clones, though not all of them. The sample gives about 170,000 clones, approximately 80% of which show up once; roughly 20% is in the top ten. Sequenced sample: peripheral blood. These receptor sequences come from a woman of 80 years or more with acute or convalescent COVID-19.

The gene calls are TRBV5-4 and TRBJ2-3; 10 bases line up with TRBD2. From germline, CDR1 is SGHNT and CDR2 YYREEE (reference sequence). V gave up 0 bases and J gave up 8 bases; unmatched junction bases: 9. The length of the CDR3 is 16 residues. CDR3 loop: CASSLGGAGGPGTQYF. In nucleotides, the CDR3 is TGTGCCAGCAGCTTGGGGGGAGCGGGAGGGCCCGGTACGCAGTATTTT.

V gene TRBV6-5 combines with J gene TRBJ1-4, with D tentatively TRBD1 (5 bases). The V gene lost 4 bases and the J gene lost 5 bases, with 11 bases spanning the gap. CDR3 size: 14 residues. Germline V CDR1 and CDR2: MNHEY, SVGAGI. The CDR3 loop is CASSLQVLNEKLFF. DNA of the CDR3: TGTGCCAGCAGTTTACAGGTACTGAATGAAAAACTGTTTTTT.

This chain uses TRBV9 with TRBJ2-5, with D maybe TRBD1 (6 bases). Trimming took off 4 bases at V and 5 bases at J, with 21 bases between the two ends. CDR1 is SGDLS, CDR2 YYNGEE, per germline. The CDR3 runs to 16 residues. In DNA form, the CDR3 reads TGTGCCAGCAGCCCCTTAGGGGGTCAGTTAAGCGAGACCCAGTACTTC. Its translation: CASSPLGGQLSETQYF.

As concerns this clone: Other nucleotide sequences from this sample produce the same CDR3. CDR3 protein: CASSYGASYEQYF. The CDR3 bases are TGTGCCAGCAGTTACGGGGCCTCCTACGAGCAGTACTTC. The rearrangement links TRBV6-5 to TRBJ2-7; D might be TRBD1 (5 bases). V gave up 2 bases and J gave up 0 bases, with 5 bases separating them. This CDR3 has 13 amino acids. Germline V gives CDR1 MNHEY, CDR2 SVGAGI.

DNA for the CDR3: TGCGCCAGCAGCCAAAGGGGACTAGCGGGAGGAGAGACCCAGTACTTC. Translated, it gives CASSQRGLAGGETQYF. V is TRBV4-3 and J is TRBJ2-5, with TRBD2 matching over 15 bases. V was clipped by 2 bases and J by 4 bases; unmatched bases: 2. The CDR3 extends over 16 amino acids. The V gene's germline CDR1 is LGHNA and CDR2 YSLEER.

This clone came up once. The V call is TRBV9, the J call TRBJ1-1; no firm D call. Germline-derived CDR1 and CDR2 are SGDLS and YYNGEE. Trimming left V 0 bases short and J 1 base short, with 10 bases between. This CDR3 is built from 15 residues. In nucleotides, the CDR3 is TGTGCCAGCAGCGTAGCTCACTCGGGGAACACTGAAGCTTTCTTT. Translation gives CASSVAHSGNTEAFF.

The chain combines TRBV5-1 with TRBJ2-6, with 9 bases fitting TRBD2. The V segment lost 6 bases and the J segment 0 bases; nucleotides outside the gene matches: 4. Germline CDR1 reads SGHRS; CDR2 reads YFSETQ. The CDR3 runs 16 residues. The CDR3 DNA reads TGCGCCAGCACCGAACTAGCGGGCTCTGGGGCCAACGTCCTGACTTTC. Protein: CASTELAGSGANVLTF.

V and J are TRBV9 and TRBJ2-1; D is perhaps TRBD2 (5 bases). The CDR3 has 14 amino acids. Trimming left V 1 base short and J 5 bases short, with 10 bases between. Germline V lookup: CDR1 SGDLS, CDR2 YYNGEE. CDR3 coding DNA: TGTGCCAGCAGCGTAAACCCGCGGGACAATGAGCAGTTCTTC. It codes for CASSVNPRDNEQFF. The full variable domain, rest sourced from reference TRBV9 and TRBJ2-1, is DSGVTQTPKHLITATGQRVTLRCSPRSGDLSVYWYQQSLDQGLQFLIQYYNGEERAKGNILERFSAQQFPDLHSELNLSSLELGDSALYFCASSVNPRDNEQFFGPGTRLTVL.

In its sample, this clone was seen once. The CDR3, as DNA: TGTGCCAGCACCCAGGAGCAGGGAATTCAGCCCCAGCATTTT. Amino acid sequence: CASTQEQGIQPQHF. This chain connects TRBV6-6 to TRBJ1-5; perhaps TRBD1 as D (5 bases). The germline V gene encodes CDR1 MNHNY and CDR2 SVGAGI (reference sequence). The CDR3 runs 14 residues. The V end lost 7 bases, the J end lost 6 bases, and 16 bases lay between the germline ends.

This clone occurred a few times. The V call is TRBV4-2, the J call TRBJ2-7, with 10 nucleotides matching TRBD2. Germline V gene lookup returns CDR1 LGHNA and CDR2 YNFKEQ. The CDR3 is 19 residues long. V lost 0 bases, J lost 5 bases, and 16 bases stayed unmatched. The CDR3 protein is CASSQDWVRVAGGRDEQYF. As DNA, the CDR3 is TGTGCCAGCAGCCAAGATTGGGTCCGAGTAGCGGGAGGTCGGGACGAGCAGTACTTC.

This clone was seen a single time. V is TRBV10-3 and J is TRBJ1-3; no clear D gene. The CDR3 is 14 amino acids. Germline CDR1 is ENHRY and CDR2 is SYGVKD. V was trimmed by 7 bases and J by 0 bases, leaving 10 bases between them. Written as DNA, the CDR3 is TGTGCCATCACCGCAGGTTTCTCTGGAAACACCATATATTTT. Protein: CAITAGFSGNTIYF.

In this sample, this clone turned up once. The CDR3 coding sequence is TGTGCCAGCTCACCCTTTGCGAGGAACACTGAAGCTTTCTTT. Its translation: CASSPFARNTEAFF. The gene calls are TRBV18 and TRBJ1-1; no definite D call. With 3 bases removed from V and 1 base from J, the gap between germline ends came to 9 bases. The CDR3 extends over 14 amino acids. Germline loops: CDR1 KGHSH, CDR2 LQKENI.

The CDR3 spells CASSLGDSGYDQPQHF. DNA for the CDR3: TGCGCCAGCAGCTTGGGGGACAGCGGGTATGATCAGCCCCAGCATTTT. The V and J genes are TRBV5-1 and TRBJ1-5; 7 nucleotides match TRBD1. CDR3 length: 16 amino acids. Germline assignment: CDR1 SGHRS and CDR2 YFSETQ. Unmatched junction bases numbered 8, after V lost 0 bases and J lost 5 bases.